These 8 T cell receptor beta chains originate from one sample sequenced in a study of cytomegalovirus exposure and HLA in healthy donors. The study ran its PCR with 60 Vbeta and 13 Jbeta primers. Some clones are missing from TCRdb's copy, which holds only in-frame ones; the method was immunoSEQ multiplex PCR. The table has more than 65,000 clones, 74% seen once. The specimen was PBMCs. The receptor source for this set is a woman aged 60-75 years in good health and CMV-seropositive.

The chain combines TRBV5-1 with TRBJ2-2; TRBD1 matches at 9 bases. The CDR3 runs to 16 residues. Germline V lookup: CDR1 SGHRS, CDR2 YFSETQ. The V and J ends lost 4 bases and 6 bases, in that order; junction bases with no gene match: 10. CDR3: CASSPPGQGIPGELFF. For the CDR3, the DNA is TGCGCCAGCAGCCCGCCGGGACAGGGTATTCCCGGGGAGCTGTTTTTT.

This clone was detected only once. CDR3 residues: CASSQPEGWNSPLHF. The CDR3 DNA sequence: TGCGCCAGCAGCCAACCTGAGGGATGGAATTCACCCCTCCACTTT. The V call is TRBV4-1, the J call TRBJ1-6; D not certain. Germline-derived CDR1 and CDR2 are MGHRA and YSYEKL. The CDR3 contains 15 residues. Trimming took off 2 bases at V and 7 bases at J, with 12 bases between the two ends.

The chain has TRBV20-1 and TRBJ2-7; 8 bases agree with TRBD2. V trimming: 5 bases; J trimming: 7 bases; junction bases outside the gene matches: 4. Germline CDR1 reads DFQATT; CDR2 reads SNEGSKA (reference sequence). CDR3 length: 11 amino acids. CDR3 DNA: TGCAGTGCTGAGCGGGAGAGGGAGCAGTACTTC. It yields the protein CSAEREREQYF.

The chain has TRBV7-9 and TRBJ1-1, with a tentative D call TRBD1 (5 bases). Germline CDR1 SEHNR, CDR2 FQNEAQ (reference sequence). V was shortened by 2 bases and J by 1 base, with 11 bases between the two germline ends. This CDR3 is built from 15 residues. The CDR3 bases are TGTGCCAGCAGCTTACTTCAGGGAAGGAACACTGAAGCTTTCTTT. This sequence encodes CASSLLQGRNTEAFF.

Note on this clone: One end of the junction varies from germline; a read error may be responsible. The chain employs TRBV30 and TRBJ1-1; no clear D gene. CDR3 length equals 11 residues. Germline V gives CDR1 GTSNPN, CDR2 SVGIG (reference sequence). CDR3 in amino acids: CPCLVNTEAFF. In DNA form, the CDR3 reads TGTCCCTGCTTAGTGAACACTGAAGCTTTCTTT.

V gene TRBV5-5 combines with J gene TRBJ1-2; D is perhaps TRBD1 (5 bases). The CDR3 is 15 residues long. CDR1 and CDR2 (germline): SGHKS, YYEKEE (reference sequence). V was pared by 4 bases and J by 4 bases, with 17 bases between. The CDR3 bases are TGTGCCAGCAGCCCATTGGGAGGGGCGAGCTATGGCTACACCTTC. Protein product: CASSPLGGASYGYTF.

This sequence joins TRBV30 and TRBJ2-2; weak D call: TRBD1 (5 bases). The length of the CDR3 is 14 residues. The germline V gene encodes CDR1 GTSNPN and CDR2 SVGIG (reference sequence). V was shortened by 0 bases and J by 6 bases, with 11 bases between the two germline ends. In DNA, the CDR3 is TGTGCCTGGAGTGTATACAGGCAGTCCGGGGAGCTGTTTTTT. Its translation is CAWSVYRQSGELFF.

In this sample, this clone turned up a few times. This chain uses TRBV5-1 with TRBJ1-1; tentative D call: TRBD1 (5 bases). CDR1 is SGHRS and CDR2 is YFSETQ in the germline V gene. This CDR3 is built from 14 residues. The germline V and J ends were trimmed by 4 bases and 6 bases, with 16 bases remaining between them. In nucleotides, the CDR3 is TGCGCCAGCAGCGCGGCAGGGATTTGGGCTGAAGCTTTCTTT. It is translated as CASSAAGIWAEAFF.